This T cell receptor (beta chain) was recovered during a study of cytomegalovirus exposure and HLA in healthy donors. Study-wide background: There were a few hundred genotyped donors. Of these, 81% fell in the genetic ancestry cluster associated with self-reported Caucasian donors.

Turning to this clone: The antigen remains undetermined.

The CDR3 runs 16 residues. From germline, CDR1 is SGHAT and CDR2 FQNNGV. Germline trimming cut 1 base from V and 3 bases from J; bases unmatched to any gene: 6. Study-wide points: A later analysis linked a missense DCLRE1C variant to TCR beta V- and J-gene trimming. Sequencing likely caused a cluster of highly shared sequence variants.

The PCR used 60 Vbeta and 13 Jbeta primers. Profiled with immunoSEQ multiplex PCR; TCRdb holds only in-frame clones, not every one. The sample contains 200,000 or so clones, 84% of which appear only once. Sequencing was carried out using PBMCs. The chain combines TRBV11-2 with TRBJ2-7, with 10 bases identical to TRBD1. The sequence derives from a boy younger than 18 in good health and CMV-seronegative. CDR3 coding DNA: TGTGCCAGCAGCTTAGTCGCGGACAGGGGGGTCTACGAGCAGTACTTC. Translated: CASSLVADRGVYEQYF.